Below, 19 T cell receptor beta chains from the same sample are listed, as sequenced in a study of blood T cell repertoires in COVID-19. Sequenced by immunoSEQ multiplex PCR; TCRdb stores in-frame clones only, minus some. This sample has 200,000 to 250,000 clones; roughly 84% occur once, and the top ten carry under 2%. What was sequenced was peripheral blood. These receptors originate from a middle-aged man with active or convalescent COVID-19.

This clone was recorded only once. CDR3: CASSSQGADTQYF. In nucleotides, the CDR3 is TGCGCCAGCAGCTCGCAGGGGGCAGATACGCAGTATTTT. V and J are TRBV5-1 and TRBJ2-3; 7 bases map to TRBD1. Trimming at V came to 3 bases and at J to 4 bases, leaving 2 bases not matched to a gene. Germline V gene lookup returns CDR1 SGHRS and CDR2 YFSETQ. The CDR3 spans 13 residues. The variable domain in full, completed from reference TRBV5-1 and TRBJ2-3, reads KAGVTQTPRYLIKTRGQQVTLSCSPISGHRSVSWYQQTPGQGLQFLFEYFSETQRNKGNFPGRFSGRQFSNSRSEMNVSTLELGDSALYLCASSSQGADTQYFGPGTRLTVL.

This rearrangement joins TRBV9 to TRBJ2-1, with 8 positions matching TRBD2. CDR1 SGDLS and CDR2 YYNGEE come from the germline V gene. This CDR3 spans 19 amino acids. V was clipped by 0 bases and J by 10 bases; unmatched bases: 21. CDR3 DNA sequence: TGTGCCAGCAGCGTAGGGGGGGGAATGGCGGGAGGACCTCCCCGGGAGCAGTTCTTC. It translates to CASSVGGGMAGGPPREQFF.

The chain is built from TRBV7-3 and TRBJ1-4; no clear D. The CDR3 totals 13 residues. Germline loops: CDR1 SGHTA, CDR2 FQGTGA. The V and J ends lost 1 base and 8 bases respectively, with 8 bases between them. CDR3 DNA sequence: TGTGCCAGCAGCTTAAATGTCGGGGAAAAACTGTTTTTT. Amino acids: CASSLNVGEKLFF.

This rearrangement joins TRBV19 to TRBJ2-7, with 10 bases lining up with TRBD1. V gave up 6 bases and J gave up 2 bases; unmatched junction bases: 4. The CDR3 has 14 residues. Germline V CDR1 and CDR2: LNHDA, SQIVND (reference sequence). The CDR3 sequence: CASRRTGGTYEQYF. CDR3 coding DNA: TGTGCCAGTAGGAGGACAGGGGGGACCTACGAGCAGTACTTC.

V usage is TRBV7-2 and J usage is TRBJ2-3; 10 bases fit TRBD2. V lost 10 bases and J lost 0; bases outside the gene matches: 7. Germline V gene data show CDR1 as SGHTA and CDR2 as FQGNSA. This CDR3 comprises 15 residues. For the CDR3, the DNA is TGTGCCATGGGGACTAGCGTGGGAAGCACAGATACGCAGTATTTT. The encoded protein is CAMGTSVGSTDTQYF.

V usage is TRBV5-1 and J usage is TRBJ2-1; the D is unclear. V gave up 0 bases and J gave up 6 bases, with 13 bases separating them. This CDR3 region has 15 residues. The germline CDR1 and CDR2 sequences are SGHRS and YFSETQ. CDR3 loop: CASSLEQHSTNEQFF. The CDR3 nucleotides are TGCGCCAGCAGCTTGGAACAGCATTCCACCAATGAGCAGTTCTTC.

This clone was seen only once. The V call is TRBV27, the J call TRBJ2-7, with D maybe TRBD1 (6 bases). Trimming pared 3 bases from V and 0 bases from J, leaving 12 bases between. Germline V gene sequence: CDR1 MNHEY, CDR2 SMNVEV (reference sequence). This CDR3 has 15 residues. This chain's CDR3 is CASSFRKGDSYEQYF. The CDR3 nucleotides are TGTGCCAGCAGTTTTCGTAAGGGGGACTCCTACGAGCAGTACTTC.

V gene TRBV10-2 combines with J gene TRBJ2-1, with a weak D call TRBD1 (6 bases). Trimming left V 6 bases short and J 0 bases short, with 6 bases between. The CDR3 totals 13 residues. CDR1 is WSHSY and CDR2 is SAAADI in the germline V gene. The CDR3 is CASRDSSYNEQFF. The CDR3 nucleotides read TGCGCCAGCAGGGACAGCTCCTACAATGAGCAGTTCTTC.

This clone was counted a few times. The rearrangement links TRBV7-2 to TRBJ2-5; D possibly corresponds to TRBD2 (6 bases). The CDR3 has 14 amino acids. Trimming took off 5 bases at V and 3 bases at J, with 13 bases between the two ends. Germline V gene lookup returns CDR1 SGHTA and CDR2 FQGNSA. The CDR3 spells CASSPNRGKETQYF. CDR3 sequence (DNA): TGTGCCAGCAGCCCCAATCGGGGGAAAGAGACCCAGTACTTC.

The rearrangement joins TRBV10-2 to TRBJ2-7; 7 nucleotides agree with TRBD1. This CDR3 has 12 amino acids. CDR1 and CDR2 (germline): WSHSY, SAAADI. J gave up 4 bases and V 5 bases, and 2 bases lay outside the gene matches. The CDR3 here is CASSRDSYEQYF. CDR3 sequence (DNA): TGCGCCAGCAGTCGGGACAGTTACGAGCAGTACTTC.

This chain uses TRBV3-1 (or the pseudogene TRBV3-2) with TRBJ2-3, with 14 bases identical to TRBD2. This CDR3 is built from 17 residues. Germline trimming cut 1 base from V and 5 bases from J; bases unmatched to any gene: 5. CDR1 is LGHDT, CDR2 YNNKEL, per germline (reference sequence). CDR3 nucleotides: TGTGCCAGCAGCCAAGGACTAGCGGGAGGGCCACAAGATACGCAGTATTTT. As protein: CASSQGLAGGPQDTQYF.

The V gene is TRBV4-2, the J gene TRBJ2-3; TRBD1 matches at 8 bases. After removal of 4 bases from V and 6 bases from J, the junction contained 9 bases not matched to a gene. This CDR3 region has 15 residues. Germline assignment: CDR1 LGHNA and CDR2 YNFKEQ. CDR3 nucleotides: TGTGCCAGCAGCCTCTTGGACAGGGTCTCGGATACGCAGTATTTT. It encodes CASSLLDRVSDTQYF.

DNA for the CDR3: TGCGCCAGCAGCGGCCGGACAGGACGCGGCACCGGGGAGCTGTTTTTT. Its protein is CASSGRTGRGTGELFF. The V call is TRBV5-1, the J call TRBJ2-2, with TRBD1 identical over 7 bases. The CDR3 has 16 residues. Trimming removed 4 bases from V and 4 bases from J; junction bases left unmatched: 10. Germline V CDR1 and CDR2: SGHRS, YFSETQ.

The chain joins TRBV27 to TRBJ1-1, with D tentatively TRBD1 (6 bases). Germline V gene lookup returns CDR1 MNHEY and CDR2 SMNVEV (reference sequence). The CDR3 runs to 13 residues. V lost 8 bases to trimming and J lost 4 bases, with 14 bases between them. The CDR3 DNA reads as TGTGCCAGCTTTCGACAGGCGGGCACTGAAGCTTTCTTT. Protein product: CASFRQAGTEAFF.

The chain joins TRBV19 to TRBJ2-4; the match to TRBD2 covers 11 bases. V lost 3 bases to trimming and J lost 0 bases; unmatched junction nucleotides: 7. Germline loops: CDR1 LNHDA, CDR2 SQIVND (reference sequence). The CDR3 extends over 18 amino acids. CDR3 loop: CASSIWLAGGAAKNIQYF. Here the CDR3 DNA reads TGTGCCAGTAGTATTTGGCTAGCGGGAGGCGCAGCCAAAAACATTCAGTACTTC. The variable domain in full, with the rest retrieved from reference TRBV19 and TRBJ2-4, is DGGITQSPKYLFRKEGQNVTLSCEQNLNHDAMYWYRQDPGQGLRLIYYSQIVNDFQKGDIAEGYSVSREKKESFPLTVTSAQKNPTAFYLCASSIWLAGGAAKNIQYFGAGTRLSVL.

This clone was counted a few times. V and J are TRBV2 and TRBJ1-5, with a weak D call TRBD1 (5 bases). CDR1 SNHLY and CDR2 FYNNEI come from the germline V gene. This CDR3 has 14 residues. Between the trimmed V and J ends, which lost 6 bases and 1 base, there was a span of 10 bases. CDR3 sequence: CASSLGGSNQPQHF. The CDR3 nucleotides are TGTGCCAGCAGCCTGGGGGGGAGCAATCAGCCCCAGCATTTT.

The genes are TRBV14 and TRBJ1-5; 9 nucleotides align to TRBD1. After removal of 4 bases from V and 0 bases from J, the junction contained 7 bases not matched to a gene. Germline V gene sequence: CDR1 SGHDN, CDR2 FVKESK. The CDR3 covers 17 residues. Written as DNA, the CDR3 is TGTGCCAGCAGCCCGGGACAGGGCCGGGGTAGCAATCAGCCCCAGCATTTT. Translating it yields CASSPGQGRGSNQPQHF.

The chain couples TRBV11-2 to TRBJ2-3, with 8 bases that match TRBD2. The CDR3 is made up of 15 amino acids. CDR1 and CDR2 from the germline V gene are SGHAT and FQNNGV. Trimming cost V 5 bases and J 3 bases; bases outside gene matches: 7. The CDR3 coding sequence is TGTGCCAGCAGCCCCCTCGGGGGGGGTACAGATACGCAGTATTTT. This codes for CASSPLGGGTDTQYF.

V usage is TRBV28 and J usage is TRBJ2-4; D might be TRBD1 (6 bases). Trimming removed 5 bases at V and 3 bases at J, with 11 bases between. The V gene's germline CDR1 is MDHEN and CDR2 SYDVKM. CDR3 length: 14 amino acids. The CDR3 here is CASSPPTGKNIQYF. The CDR3 region has the DNA TGTGCCAGCAGTCCCCCGACAGGCAAAAACATTCAGTACTTC.